A selection of T cell receptor beta chains follows, all from one sample in a study of read filtering for tumor transcriptome and immune sequencing. TCRdb re-called the reads with MiXCR, one entry per CDR3 protein. The sample carries roughly 130,000 distinct CDR3 sequences, 10% to 15% recorded once. The sequencing sample was made of a population of CD138-negative cells sorted from bone marrow. These receptors came from a donor at least 40 years old with multiple myeloma. Both conserved end residues are trimmed from each CDR3. Fields, in order: CDR3 protein, J gene, V gene.

ASSPTGAAVGETQY	TRBJ2-5	TRBV5-4
ASSRTEGTGELF	TRBJ2-2	TRBV12-3/TRBV12-4
SARGGLAGGPGSYNEQF	TRBJ2-1	TRBV20-1
ASSLLGQGARLAGVGEQF	TRBJ2-1	TRBV5-1
ASSQDRIAGGSSDTQY	TRBJ2-3	TRBV4-2
ASSLQGQLNYGYT	TRBJ1-2	TRBV3-1
SVRTGGPYEQY	TRBJ2-7	TRBV29-1
ASSFQASGANVLT	TRBJ2-6	TRBV5-6
ASSLEPLNSYNEQF	TRBJ2-1	TRBV5-1
ASSQSGGRGRGYT	TRBJ1-2	TRBV4-1
ASSHRQGATGTGELF	TRBJ2-2	TRBV11-2
ASSLAGRGPGTQY	TRBJ2-5	TRBV7-9
ASRPQGARNEQF	TRBJ2-1	TRBV2
ASNQGGRETQY	TRBJ2-5	TRBV6-6
ASSPTGTPRDQPQH	TRBJ1-5	TRBV9
SAYWLETQY	TRBJ2-5	TRBV20-1
ASSHCPQALIQETQY	TRBJ2-5	TRBV23-1
ACTSLSSGSVAGELF	TRBJ2-2	TRBV5-1
ASSSGGRQGVGYT	TRBJ1-2	TRBV7-8
ASSFHGGETQY	TRBJ2-5	TRBV28
ASSLSYQETQY	TRBJ2-5	TRBV7-8
ASSRPGMPEETQY	TRBJ2-5	TRBV11-2
ASSSRNEQY	TRBJ2-7	TRBV19
ASSLTSLAGGQVEQF	TRBJ2-1	TRBV12-3/TRBV12-4
SAGTSGMSTDTQY	TRBJ2-3	TRBV20-1
VSSSPSGSITDTQY	TRBJ2-3	TRBV11-2
ASTRRGTGELF	TRBJ2-2	TRBV6-2/TRBV6-3
ASSLLGGAIADTQY	TRBJ2-3	TRBV27
ASSFGGVSGLAFETQY	TRBJ2-5	TRBV7-2
SARDLRDQVERLF	TRBJ1-4	TRBV20-1
SVRQSQETQY	TRBJ2-5	TRBV20-1
ASSRRASTNEKLF	TRBJ1-4	TRBV7-2
ASSLSGSAYNEQF	TRBJ2-1	TRBV7-2
ASRPFIRDSSYEQY	TRBJ2-7	TRBV7-9
ASSPGTATGELF	TRBJ2-2	TRBV3-1